Below are 26 T cell receptor beta chains sequenced from a single sample in a study of T cells in Graves' hyperthyroidism and ophthalmopathy (dated by TCRdb to the late 2010s). The library was produced with multiplex PCR. TCRdb lists the instrument as Illumina HiSeq 2000. TCR beta CDR3 regions were amplified from RNA transcripts. A first-round RT-PCR of the TCR CDR3 used the HTBI primer set with the Qiagen OneStep RT-PCR kit. TCRdb passed the public sequencing reads through fastp at Q25 and MiXCR, retaining productive beta sequences. Under each unique CDR3 protein, matching rows form one entry showing the most common genes and DNA. The sample table records around 340,000 distinct CDR3 sequences; 15% to 20% of these occur just once. Roughly 16% of the sample is taken by the ten largest. What was sequenced was blood. The receptor set was obtained from a woman in her thirties or forties with Graves' ophthalmopathy.

This clonotype was observed at least ten times. The rearrangement links TRBV24-1 to TRBJ1-2; 7 bases align to TRBD1. The CDR3 runs 16 residues. The ends lost 4 bases at V and 2 bases at J; junction bases unmatched: 9. Germline V lookup: CDR1 KGHDR, CDR2 SFDVKD. This CDR3 reads CATSDTRDRFNYGYTF. DNA for the CDR3: TGTGCCACCAGTGACACGAGGGACAGATTCAACTATGGCTACACCTTC.

This clonotype has at least ten counts. CDR3 residues: CASSTGLAGGRRQETQYF. CDR3 nucleotide sequence: TGTGCCAGTAGTACCGGACTAGCGGGAGGACGTAGACAAGAGACCCAGTACTTC. V is TRBV19 and J is TRBJ2-5, with TRBD2 matching 14 bases. The germline gives CDR1 LNHDA, CDR2 SQIVND (reference sequence). With 4 bases clipped from V and 2 bases from J, the junction kept 9 bases outside the gene matches. CDR3 length: 18 amino acids.

V and J are TRBV5-5 and TRBJ2-1, with TRBD2 matching 11 bases. V dropped 3 bases and J dropped 7; count of bases not matched to a gene: 6. The CDR3 loop spans 15 amino acids. The germline V gene encodes CDR1 SGHKS and CDR2 YYEKEE (reference sequence). The CDR3 loop reads CASSSTGTSGNEQFF. The CDR3 region has the DNA TGTGCCAGCAGCTCTACCGGGACTAGCGGTAATGAGCAGTTCTTC.

This clonotype was counted many times. The rearrangement uses TRBV30 and TRBJ2-2; possible D gene TRBD2, 5 bases. The CDR3 length is 15 residues. Per the germline V gene, CDR1 is GTSNPN and CDR2 is SVGIG (reference sequence). V shed 0 bases and J shed 5 bases, with 13 bases lying between them. The CDR3 loop reads CAWSVPGRGTGELFF. CDR3 sequence (DNA): TGTGCCTGGAGTGTACCGGGCAGAGGGACCGGGGAGCTGTTTTTT.

This clonotype was counted many times. V gene TRBV12-3 or TRBV12-4 combines with J gene TRBJ2-7; D unresolved. This CDR3 spans 13 amino acids. The V end was cut by 6 bases, the J end by 3 bases, with 12 bases between. This CDR3 reads CASSSAEDYEQYF. The CDR3 DNA is TGTGCCAGCAGCTCGGCGGAAGACTACGAGCAGTACTTC.

This clonotype was counted at least ten times. The rearrangement links TRBV29-1 to TRBJ2-2; 10 positions match TRBD2. The CDR3 loop spans 14 amino acids. After removal of 6 bases from V and 7 bases from J, the junction contained 8 bases not matched to a gene. CDR1 is SQVTM and CDR2 is ANQGSEA in the germline V gene. CDR3 nucleotide sequence: TGCAGCGTCACTCTAGCGGGAGTTATCGGGGAGCTGTTTTTT. Its translation is CSVTLAGVIGELFF.

Many counts were recorded for this clonotype. V usage is TRBV30 and J usage is TRBJ2-5; 11 positions match TRBD1. The CDR3 contains 15 residues. The germline gives CDR1 GTSNPN, CDR2 SVGIG (reference sequence). Trimming at V came to 4 bases and at J to 4 bases, leaving 8 bases not matched to a gene. CDR3 DNA sequence: TGTGCCTGGACCACTGGGACAGGGGGTGTAGAGACCCAGTACTTC. This translates into CAWTTGTGGVETQYF.

This clonotype has ten or more counts. The rearrangement joins TRBV15 to TRBJ2-5, with a tentative D call TRBD2 (5 bases). Looked up from germline, CDR1 is LNHNV and CDR2 is YYDKDF (reference sequence). The V gene lost 6 bases and the J gene lost 5 bases, with 10 bases spanning the gap. The CDR3 spans 12 residues. The CDR3 loop is CATRIPGETQYF. In nucleotides, the CDR3 is TGTGCCACCAGGATCCCGGGGGAGACCCAGTACTTC.

This clonotype came up many times. The chain employs TRBV11-3 and TRBJ1-1; D remains unclear. V shed 1 base and J shed 2 bases, with 8 bases lying between them. This CDR3 contains 14 residues. Per the germline V gene, CDR1 is SGHNT and CDR2 is YENEEA. In DNA, the CDR3 is TGTGCCAGCAGCTTAGGGGGAATTAACACTGAAGCTTTCTTT. Protein sequence: CASSLGGINTEAFF.

At least ten counts were recorded for this clonotype. V gene TRBV2 combines with J gene TRBJ2-5; perhaps D is TRBD1 or TRBD2 (7 bases each). This CDR3 is built from 13 residues. Trimming removed 9 bases from V and 4 bases from J, with 15 bases in between. The V gene's germline CDR1 is SNHLY and CDR2 FYNNEI. CDR3 nucleotide sequence: TGTGCCAGGAGAACAGGGGAGGGAGAGACCCAGTACTTC. Translating it yields CARRTGEGETQYF.

This sequence joins TRBV9 and TRBJ2-2; D possibly matches TRBD1 or TRBD2 (6 bases each). This CDR3 region has 15 residues. CDR1 is SGDLS, CDR2 YYNGEE, per germline. The V end lost 4 bases, the J end lost 0 bases, and 10 bases lay between the germline ends. CDR3 sequence (DNA): TGTGCCAGCAGCCCGGGGGCGACGAACACCGGGGAGCTGTTTTTT. Translated, it gives CASSPGATNTGELFF.

This clonotype has a count of ten or more. This chain uses TRBV7-9 with TRBJ1-4; TRBD1 matches 7 bases. Trimming took 5 bases from V and 8 from J; bases not matched to a gene: 11. CDR3 length equals 15 residues. Germline CDR1 SEHNR, CDR2 FQNEAQ (reference sequence). The CDR3 DNA reads TGTGCCAGCAGCCCCGGCACAGGGGCTCACGAAAAACTGTTTTTT. This codes for CASSPGTGAHEKLFF.

This clonotype has a count of ten or more. The V gene is TRBV6-1, the J gene TRBJ2-2, with unresolved D. CDR1 is MNHNS, CDR2 SASEGT, per germline. The CDR3 runs to 15 residues. Trimming cost V 6 bases and J 2 bases, with 13 bases left between them. CDR3 in amino acids: CASSQTRLNTGELFF. In DNA, the CDR3 is TGTGCCAGCAGCCAAACACGACTCAACACCGGGGAGCTGTTTTTT.

This clonotype was seen ten or more times. The chain links TRBV20-1 to TRBJ2-7; D might be TRBD1 (5 bases). The ends were cut back, 5 bases at V and 2 bases at J, with 10 bases in the middle. Germline CDR1 is DFQATT and CDR2 is SNEGSKA (reference sequence). CDR3 size: 12 residues. The CDR3 sequence: CSAPMTAYEQYF. The CDR3, as DNA: TGCAGTGCTCCCATGACAGCCTACGAGCAGTACTTC.

This clonotype was detected many times. The rearrangement uses TRBV28 and TRBJ1-2, with 10 bases identical to TRBD1. This CDR3 is built from 15 residues. V dropped 4 bases and J dropped 7; count of bases not matched to a gene: 9. Germline CDR1 is MDHEN and CDR2 is SYDVKM. The CDR3 DNA follows: TGTGCCAGCAGTTCGCTGGACAGGGGGTTAGGTGGCTACACCTTC. This encodes CASSSLDRGLGGYTF.

This clonotype turned up a few times. The V and J genes are TRBV12-3 or TRBV12-4 and TRBJ2-4; tentatively, D is TRBD2 (6 bases). Trimming took off 6 bases at V and 3 bases at J, with 15 bases between the two ends. This CDR3 is built from 15 residues. CDR3: CASSVYGEDKNIQYF. The CDR3, as DNA: TGTGCCAGCAGCGTCTATGGGGAGGACAAAAACATTCAGTACTTC.

This clonotype was recorded at least ten times. The gene calls are TRBV28 and TRBJ2-5, with D perhaps matching TRBD2 (5 bases). Germline CDR1 reads MDHEN; CDR2 reads SYDVKM. The CDR3 has 14 amino acids. The V gene lost 5 bases and the J gene lost 3 bases, with 13 bases spanning the gap. CDR3 bases: TGTGCCAGCAGTCCCCTCTGGGGAGAAGAGACCCAGTACTTC. Translated, it gives CASSPLWGEETQYF.

The rearrangement joins TRBV20-1 to TRBJ2-5, with TRBD1 matching 7 bases. The CDR3 has 13 amino acids. J lost 1 base, V lost 5 bases, and 4 bases had no gene match. Germline V gives CDR1 DFQATT, CDR2 SNEGSKA (reference sequence). In nucleotides, the CDR3 is TGCAGTGCTTACGGGACAGTCCAAGAGACCCAGTACTTC. It is translated as CSAYGTVQETQYF.

In this sample, this clonotype turned up many times. The chain is built from TRBV6-1 and TRBJ2-7; 11 nucleotides agree with TRBD2. V lost 5 bases, J lost 5 bases, and 11 bases stayed unmatched. The CDR3 is 16 amino acids. CDR1 MNHNS and CDR2 SASEGT come from the germline V gene. CDR3 nucleotide sequence: TGTGCCAGCAGTACCTTAGCGGGAGGGCCCCAAAACGAGCAGTACTTC. Translated, it gives CASSTLAGGPQNEQYF.

In its sample, this clonotype was seen many times. The chain joins TRBV11-2 to TRBJ2-7; no definite D call. V dropped 7 bases and J dropped 0 bases, with 7 bases sitting between them. The length of the CDR3 is 12 residues. The germline CDR1 and CDR2 sequences are SGHAT and FQNNGV. The CDR3 DNA sequence: TGTGCCAGCACCCAGGACTCCTACGAGCAGTACTTC. This sequence encodes CASTQDSYEQYF.

This clonotype was seen at least ten times. The chain recombines TRBV25-1 with TRBJ1-2; no definite D call. Germline CDR1 is MGHDK and CDR2 is SYGVNS. The CDR3 sequence is 13 residues long. V was pared by 2 bases and J by 8 bases, with 12 bases between. The CDR3 nucleotides are TGTGCCAGCAGTGAACTATTTGAAGGCGGCTACACCTTC. Amino acid sequence: CASSELFEGGYTF.

This clonotype has a count of ten or more. The chain is built from TRBV24-1 and TRBJ2-7, with TRBD2 matching over 13 bases. This CDR3 contains 16 residues. Per germline, CDR1 KGHDR and CDR2 SFDVKD. The junction had 8 bases not matched to a gene; V was cut back by 5 bases and J by 5 bases. The CDR3 loop reads CATSGGLAGVGDEQYF. DNA of the CDR3: TGTGCCACCAGTGGTGGACTAGCGGGAGTAGGCGACGAGCAGTACTTC.

This clonotype was counted at least ten times. A much larger clone lies a single base off, so this may be a read error. The chain is built from TRBV14 and TRBJ2-5, with D maybe TRBD2 (6 bases). Germline lookup yields CDR1 SGHDN and CDR2 FVKESK. The V end was cut by 3 bases, the J end by 7 bases, with 6 bases between. CDR3 length: 11 residues. CDR3 nucleotides: TGTGCCAGCAGCCAGGGGGGGACCCAGTACTTC. Its protein product is CASSQGGTQYF.

This clonotype was recorded many times. The genes are TRBV6-2 or TRBV6-3 and TRBJ1-5; D call uncertain. The ends were cut back, 6 bases at V and 2 bases at J, with 17 bases in the middle. This CDR3 comprises 16 residues. The germline gives CDR1 MNHEY, CDR2 SVGEGT. CDR3 in DNA: TGTGCCAGCAGCTGGGTGGGTATTGAAGGCAATCAGCCCCAGCATTTT. It is translated as CASSWVGIEGNQPQHF.

The gene calls are TRBV27 and TRBJ2-5, with TRBD1 matching over 7 bases. J was trimmed by 1 base and V by 5 bases; bases with no gene match: 10. CDR3 length: 16 amino acids. Germline CDR1 and CDR2: MNHEY and SMNVEV (reference sequence). CDR3 protein: CASSPSVAGGQETQYF. For the CDR3, the DNA is TGTGCCAGCAGTCCCTCAGTAGCAGGGGGCCAAGAGACCCAGTACTTC.

In its sample, this clonotype was seen many times. The chain uses TRBV11-2 and TRBJ1-3, with 7 bases lining up with TRBD1. CDR1 and CDR2 from the germline V gene are SGHAT and FQNNGV. V shed 5 bases and J 0 bases; nucleotides not matched to a gene: 10. The CDR3 contains 17 residues. CDR3 nucleotide sequence: TGTGCCAGCAGCACCCGACAGGGCCCGAGCTCTGGAAACACCATATATTTT. Its translation: CASSTRQGPSSGNTIYF.